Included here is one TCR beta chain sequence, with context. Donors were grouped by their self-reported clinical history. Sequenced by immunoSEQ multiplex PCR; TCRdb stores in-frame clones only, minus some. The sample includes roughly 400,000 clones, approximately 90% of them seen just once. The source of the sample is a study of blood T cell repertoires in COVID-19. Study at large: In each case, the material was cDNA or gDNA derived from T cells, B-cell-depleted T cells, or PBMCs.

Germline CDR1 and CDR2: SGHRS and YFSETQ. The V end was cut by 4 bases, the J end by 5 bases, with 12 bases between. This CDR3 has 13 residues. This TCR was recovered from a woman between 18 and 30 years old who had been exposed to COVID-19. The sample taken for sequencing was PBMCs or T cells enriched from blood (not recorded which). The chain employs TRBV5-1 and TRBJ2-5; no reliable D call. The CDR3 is CASSPLSRETQYF. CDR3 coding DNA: TGCGCCAGCAGCCCACTGAGCAGGGAGACCCAGTACTTC. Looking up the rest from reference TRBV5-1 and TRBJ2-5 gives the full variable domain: KAGVTQTPRYLIKTRGQQVTLSCSPISGHRSVSWYQQTPGQGLQFLFEYFSETQRNKGNFPGRFSGRQFSNSRSEMNVSTLELGDSALYLCASSPLSRETQYFGPGTRLLVL.